This T cell receptor beta chain was profiled in a study of Graves' ophthalmopathy and Graves' hyperthyroidism. About the research overall: No progression to ophthalmopathy over 18 months defined stable hyperthyroidism.

V lost 4 bases, J lost 4 bases, and 13 bases lay in between. CDR1 and CDR2 (germline): DFQATT, SNEGSKA (reference sequence). The CDR3 length is 14 residues. The table lists this clonotype with a few counts. Ineligible for inclusion were patients with other autoimmune diseases, uncontrolled infections, pregnancy or lactation. Scientists amplified the TCR beta CDR3 regions from RNA transcripts. An initial RT-PCR round employing HTBI primers preceded a second-round multiplex PCR. One entry per CDR3 protein, called by TCRdb with MiXCR from the multiplex PCR reads. The repertoire includes approximately 540,000 distinct CDR3 sequences, less than 40% of them detected once, and about 4.2% sits in the top ten.

Sequencing used peripheral blood or thyroid tissue (not recorded which). This chain connects TRBV20-1 to TRBJ2-2; either TRBD1 or TRBD2 may fit D (5 bases each). This TCR came from an adult man with Graves' hyperthyroidism. The CDR3 nucleotides read TGCAGTGCTACCTCCATGGGGGTCACCGGGGAGCTGTTTTTT. Translation gives CSATSMGVTGELFF.